This TCR beta chain was obtained from a study of T-cell memory formation after mild COVID-19 (dated by TCRdb to about 2021). For the study in its entirety: TCR sequence clusters from the two donors were found to be largely donor specific. In a couple of donors, T-cell clones that expanded and contracted after mild COVID-19 were tracked by sequencing TCRalpha and TCRbeta repertoires over time. The cohort was made up of two young adult volunteers, one female and one male, who were previously healthy.

The paper's findings and limits, for the study overall: Only two mild cases were covered in the study, and larger cohorts including severe cases with pre-infection samples were considered necessary. The detection of some responding clones in pre-infection memory suggests that pre-existing cross-reactive memory T cells joined the SARS-CoV-2 response. Clones contracting from day 15 to 85 had balanced CD4/CD8 phenotypes, while a second wave expanding from day 15 to 37 was biased towards CD4+. Contracting CD4+ clones were found mainly in CM and EM memory subsets, while CD8+ clones were enriched in EMRA. SARS-CoV-2 specificity was not confirmed for the second-wave clones peaking on day 37.

Ficoll-Paque density gradient centrifugation was used to isolate PBMCs. The reads were generated on an Illumina NovaSeq 6000. TCRalpha and TCRbeta cDNA libraries were constructed by 5'RACE with constant-segment primers, with sample barcodes and unique molecular identifiers being introduced. RNA was extracted from every sample with Trizol reagent. Libraries were amplified in two PCR steps, with a second sample barcode and Illumina TruSeq adapters added in the second step. Sequencing of the libraries was done on an Illumina NovaSeq, producing 2 x 150 bp paired-end reads. As for the original processing: Demultiplexing of reads and collapsing into UMI-guided consensus sequences were performed with migec v1.2.7. Using mixcr v2.1.11, the UMI consensuses were aligned to TRA and TRB V and J templates and assembled into clonotypes. A clonotype was counted as expanded or contracted only when both edgeR and NoisET called the clonotype significant, with the noise models trained on biological replicates. For edgeR calls, the cutoffs were a false discovery rate-adjusted p below 0.01 and a log2 fold-change threshold of 1. As an exploratory analysis of dynamics, PCA with hierarchical clustering was applied to max-normalized trajectories of the 1000 most abundant clonotypes. The CD4 or CD8 phenotype of responding clones was assigned using the separately sequenced CD4+ and CD8+ repertoires. The public reads were quality trimmed at Q25 with fastp and then assembled into clones with MiXCR by TCRdb, keeping productive beta chains. Rows matching on CDR3 protein sequence are summarized as one entry with the most common DNA and genes. Here the V and J calls rest on TCRdb's processing, not on the authors' analysis. The sample profile shows 530,000 or so distinct CDR3 sequences; approximately 15% of them were found once. Roughly 8% of the sample goes to the ten largest clones.

To note about this clonotype: It has no known antigen specificity. Base qualities are not provided; no much larger clone lies one nucleotide away.

The sequenced sample was PBMCs or a T cell subset sorted from them (not recorded which). This sequence originates from an adult woman who had mild COVID-19 (a few samples of this study predate the infection). The sample titles of this study are shuffled in the database, so cell type and time point are left out; the donor was told from shared clones.

The CDR3 protein is CASSQDWRATSGDEQFF. The DNA is TGTGCCAGCAGCCAAGATTGGAGAGCGACTAGCGGAGATGAGCAGTTCTTC. This chain is built from TRBV3-1 and TRBJ2-1, with TRBD2 identical over 9 junction bases. The CDR1 and CDR2 encoded by the germline V gene (reference sequence) are LGHDT and YNNKEL. At the junction V is shortened by 0 bases and J by 8 bases; bases outside the gene matches: 11. The CDR3 contains 17 residues, cysteine and phenylalanine counted. The only DNA kept is the CDR3, 51 bases in frame from the first base.